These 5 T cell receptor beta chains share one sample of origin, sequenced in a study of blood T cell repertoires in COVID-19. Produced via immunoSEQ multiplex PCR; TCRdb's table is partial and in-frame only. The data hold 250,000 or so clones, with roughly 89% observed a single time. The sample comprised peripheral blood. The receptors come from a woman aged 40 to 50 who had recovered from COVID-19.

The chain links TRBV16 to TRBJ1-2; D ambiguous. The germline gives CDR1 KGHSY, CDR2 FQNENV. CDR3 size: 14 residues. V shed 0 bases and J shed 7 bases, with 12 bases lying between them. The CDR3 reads CASSQSGSWSGYTF. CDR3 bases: TGTGCCAGCAGCCAATCGGGCAGTTGGTCTGGCTACACCTTC.

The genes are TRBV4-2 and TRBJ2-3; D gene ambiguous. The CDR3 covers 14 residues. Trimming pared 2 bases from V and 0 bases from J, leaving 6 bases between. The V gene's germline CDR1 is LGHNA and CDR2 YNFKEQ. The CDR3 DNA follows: TGTGCCAGCAGCCAAATTCTAAGCACAGATACGCAGTATTTT. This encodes CASSQILSTDTQYF.

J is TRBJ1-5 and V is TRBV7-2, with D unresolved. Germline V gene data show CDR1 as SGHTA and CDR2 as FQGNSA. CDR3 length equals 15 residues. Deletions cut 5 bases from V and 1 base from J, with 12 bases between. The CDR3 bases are TGTGCCAGCAGCCCGGCGGGCACGAGCAATCAGCCCCAGCATTTT. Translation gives CASSPAGTSNQPQHF.

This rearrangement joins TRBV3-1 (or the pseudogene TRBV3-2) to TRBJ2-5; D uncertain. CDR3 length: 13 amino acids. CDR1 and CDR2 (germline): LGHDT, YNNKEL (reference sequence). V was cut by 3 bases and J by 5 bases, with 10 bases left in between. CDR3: CASSQVVSETQYF. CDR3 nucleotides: TGTGCCAGCAGCCAGGTCGTGAGCGAGACCCAGTACTTC.

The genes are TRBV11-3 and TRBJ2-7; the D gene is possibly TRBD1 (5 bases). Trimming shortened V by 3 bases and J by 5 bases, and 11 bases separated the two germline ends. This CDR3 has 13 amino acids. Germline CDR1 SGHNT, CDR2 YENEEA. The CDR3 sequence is CASSFGARNEQYV. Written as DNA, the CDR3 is TGTGCCAGCAGCTTTGGGGCCCGAAACGAGCAGTACGTC.